A selection of T cell receptor beta chains follows, all from one sample in a study of memory CD4+ T cells and cytomegalovirus serostatus. TCRdb's copy holds only in-frame clones and misses some; the assay was immunoSEQ multiplex PCR. Counted here are about 75,000 clones, roughly 80% occurring once; the ten biggest clones make up around 2.6%. The sample comprised memory CD4+ T cells from blood. These receptors originate from an adult in good health and CMV-seropositive. The CDR3 runs from the conserved cysteine through the conserved F or W. A D gene is named only where the DNA matches it firmly. A row's size may be missing; if present it is once, few, many or a size class.

v_call,d_call,j_call,clone_size,cdr3_aa,cdr3_nt
TRBV11-2,NA,TRBJ1-1,NA,CASSLGRVMNTEAFF,TGTGCCAGCAGCTTAGGACGGGTGATGAACACTGAAGCTTTCTTT
TRBV7-8,TRBD1,TRBJ1-1,NA,CASSSTQGALRSTEAFF,TGTGCCAGCAGCTCCACACAGGGGGCGCTTCGTTCCACTGAAGCTTTCTTT
TRBV28,NA,TRBJ1-4,NA,CASSLGERAEKLFF,TGTGCCAGCAGCCTCGGGGAGCGGGCGGAAAAACTGTTTTTT
TRBV18,NA,TRBJ2-3,NA,CASSPSSVLDTQYF,TGTGCCAGCTCACCATCTAGCGTCCTAGATACGCAGTATTTT
TRBV19,NA,TRBJ1-3,medium-sized,CASMSDPSGNTIYF,TGTGCCAGTATGTCGGATCCCTCTGGAAACACCATATATTTT
TRBV6-1,NA,TRBJ1-2,NA,CASSVSGRYGYTF,TGTGCCAGCAGTGTCTCAGGGCGGTATGGCTACACCTTC
TRBV10-3,NA,TRBJ1-1,few,CAISVKGDTEAFF,TGTGCCATCAGTGTTAAAGGGGACACTGAAGCTTTCTTT
TRBV5-1,TRBD1,TRBJ2-1,NA,CASSLTGQGALNEQFF,TGCGCCAGCAGCTTGACGGGACAGGGGGCTTTGAATGAGCAGTTCTTC
TRBV7-9,NA,TRBJ2-5,NA,CASSHQGGAETQYF,TGTGCCAGCAGCCATCAAGGGGGTGCAGAGACCCAGTACTTC
TRBV5-1,TRBD1,TRBJ1-2,medium-sized,CASRRGQGLEEYGYTF,TGCGCCAGCAGACGGGGACAGGGGTTGGAGGAATATGGCTACACCTTC
TRBV5-1,NA,TRBJ1-4,NA,CASSTDGLSNEKLFF,TGCGCCAGCAGCACCGACGGGCTCTCTAATGAAAAACTGTTTTTT
TRBV4-1,NA,TRBJ1-5,NA,CASSQAVRGRNQPQHF,TGCGCCAGCAGCCAAGCCGTCCGAGGGAGGAATCAGCCCCAGCATTTT
TRBV28,NA,TRBJ1-4,NA,CASRSPPRGEKLFF,TGTGCCAGCAGAAGTCCCCCCAGGGGCGAAAAACTGTTTTTT
TRBV7-2,NA,TRBJ2-5,NA,CASSPGGLPRGTQYF,TGTGCCAGCAGCCCTGGGGGACTTCCTCGGGGGACCCAGTACTTC
TRBV18,NA,TRBJ1-1,NA,CASSPPGRGIGLNTEAFF,TGTGCCAGCTCACCACCGGGCAGGGGAATAGGATTGAACACTGAAGCTTTCTTT
TRBV5-1,NA,TRBJ2-6,NA,CASSFGAGGANVLTF,TGCGCCAGCAGCTTTGGGGCGGGCGGGGCCAACGTCCTGACTTTC
TRBV11-2,NA,TRBJ1-1,once,CASSSLAGGKGPEAFF,TGTGCCAGCAGCTCCCTTGCGGGGGGGAAGGGCCCTGAAGCTTTCTTT
TRBV28,TRBD1,TRBJ1-5,few,CASTTQGEPQHF,TGTGCCAGCACGACGCAGGGGGAGCCCCAGCATTTT
TRBV5-1,NA,TRBJ2-5,NA,CASSLARTIEEETQYF,TGCGCCAGCAGCTTGGCCAGGACTATCGAAGAAGAGACCCAGTACTTC
TRBV30,TRBD2,TRBJ2-1,NA,CAWVAGGRGEQFF,TGTGCCTGGGTAGCGGGGGGCCGGGGTGAGCAGTTCTTC
TRBV5-1,NA,TRBJ1-3,NA,CASSLAMGKVGNTIYF,TGCGCCAGCAGCTTGGCCATGGGTAAAGTGGGGAACACCATATATTTT
TRBV30,NA,TRBJ1-1,NA,CAWSRTGSQEAFF,TGTGCCTGGAGCAGGACCGGGTCTCAGGAAGCTTTCTTT
TRBV19,NA,TRBJ1-2,NA,CASNTGTHYGYTF,TGTGCCAGTAATACTGGGACACACTATGGCTACACCTTC
TRBV7-9,NA,TRBJ1-4,NA,CASTNPQRNEKLFF,TGTGCCAGCACAAATCCTCAGCGGAATGAAAAACTGTTTTTT
TRBV7-9,NA,TRBJ2-2,once,CASSPGQNTGELFF,TGTGCCAGCAGCCCAGGACAGAACACCGGGGAGCTGTTTTTT
TRBV10-2,TRBD1,TRBJ1-3,NA,CASSGGTAGNTIYF,TGCGCCAGCAGTGGAGGGACAGCTGGAAACACCATATATTTT
TRBV10-3,TRBD2,TRBJ2-1,once,CAISAGTSGYNEQFF,TGTGCCATCAGTGCTGGAACTAGCGGCTACAATGAGCAGTTCTTC
TRBV9,NA,TRBJ2-1,NA,CASSVGDFNNEQFF,TGTGCCAGCAGCGTAGGGGACTTTAACAATGAGCAGTTCTTC
TRBV28,TRBD1,TRBJ2-2,NA,CASNPTGQGAAGELFF,TGTGCCAGCAACCCTACAGGACAGGGGGCGGCCGGGGAGCTGTTTTTT
TRBV28,TRBD2,TRBJ2-3,NA,CASRAAGEADTQYF,TGTGCCAGCAGGGCAGCGGGAGAGGCAGATACGCAGTATTTT
TRBV19,NA,TRBJ2-1,NA,CASSIAQGAYNEQFF,TGTGCCAGTAGTATAGCCCAGGGAGCCTACAATGAGCAGTTCTTC
TRBV5-8,NA,TRBJ2-6,NA,CASSLGAGANVLTF,TGTGCCAGCAGCTTGGGGGCGGGGGCCAACGTCCTGACTTTC
TRBV15,TRBD1,TRBJ2-3,NA,CATNPGQGRDTQYF,TGTGCCACAAACCCGGGACAGGGAAGGGATACGCAGTATTTT
TRBV11-2,NA,TRBJ1-4,once,CASSSQTVGEKLFF,TGTGCCAGCAGCTCACAGACGGTAGGGGAAAAACTGTTTTTT
TRBV7-2,TRBD1,TRBJ1-2,NA,CASSPELTGSAHGYTF,TGTGCCAGCAGCCCGGAGCTGACAGGGTCGGCGCATGGCTACACCTTC
TRBV5-5,NA,TRBJ1-6,NA,CASDLRGRNSPLHF,TGTGCCAGCGACCTGCGGGGTCGGAATTCACCCCTCCACTTT
TRBV7-9,TRBD2,TRBJ2-1,NA,CASSPFAGDLNEQFF,TGTGCCAGCAGCCCCTTTGCGGGAGACTTGAATGAGCAGTTCTTC
TRBV7-8,NA,TRBJ2-5,NA,CASSFGVGVSQETQYF,TGTGCCAGCAGCTTTGGGGTAGGGGTTTCCCAAGAGACCCAGTACTTC
TRBV11-3,TRBD2,TRBJ2-1,NA,CASSLVTSGNNEQFF,TGTGCCAGCAGCTTAGTAACTAGCGGGAACAATGAGCAGTTCTTC
TRBV29-1,TRBD1,TRBJ1-1,NA,CSVGTGVGTEAFF,TGCAGCGTTGGCACAGGGGTTGGCACTGAAGCTTTCTTT
TRBV6-6,TRBD1,TRBJ2-7,NA,CASSSRRQGNYEQYF,TGTGCCAGCAGTTCCCGGAGACAGGGGAACTACGAGCAGTACTTC
TRBV5-1,NA,TRBJ2-7,NA,CASSLAEGTGYEQYF,TGCGCCAGCAGCTTGGCCGAGGGGACGGGCTACGAGCAGTACTTC
TRBV7-2,NA,TRBJ1-5,NA,CASSSRGDQPQHF,TGTGCCAGCAGCTCCCGAGGGGATCAGCCCCAGCATTTT
TRBV30,NA,TRBJ1-4,NA,CAWSEAPRGEKLFF,TGTGCCTGGAGTGAGGCTCCGCGGGGTGAAAAACTGTTTTTT
TRBV19,TRBD1,TRBJ2-7,NA,CASSIYRTGKPYEQYF,TGTGCCAGTAGTATCTATCGGACAGGGAAGCCCTACGAGCAGTACTTC
TRBV6-1,NA,TRBJ2-4,NA,CASSAQNIQYF,TGTGCCAGCAGTGCCCAAAACATTCAGTACTTC
TRBV5-4,TRBD2,TRBJ2-1,NA,CASSFRGAGGPQFF,TGTGCCAGCAGCTTCCGTGGGGCGGGAGGGCCTCAGTTCTTC
TRBV7-2,NA,TRBJ1-5,NA,CASSRGNQPQHF,TGTGCCAGCAGTCGGGGGAATCAGCCCCAGCATTTT
TRBV30,NA,TRBJ2-7,NA,CAGKIGQLYEQYF,TGTGCCGGAAAGATCGGACAGCTCTACGAGCAGTACTTC
TRBV10-2,NA,TRBJ1-2,NA,CASSESMGLYGYTF,TGCGCCAGCAGTGAGTCGATGGGCCTTTATGGCTACACCTTC
TRBV18,TRBD1,TRBJ1-2,NA,CASSPQSGQGLGDSYGYTF,TGTGCCAGCTCACCGCAATCAGGACAGGGTCTCGGTGACAGCTATGGCTACACCTTC
TRBV19,NA,TRBJ2-2,NA,CASIGIGWRSGELFF,TGTGCCAGTATAGGAATTGGTTGGAGGTCCGGGGAGCTGTTTTTT